This section outlines one T cell receptor (beta chain) sequence together with its context. It lacks a known antigen. Per-base quality was not reported, and no clone a single base away is much larger than it. The entry originates in a study of shared clonotypes between healthy human individuals (dated by TCRdb to 2018 to 2020). Concerning the study at large: The cohort included a few men and a couple of women between 18 and 49 years of age. Between about 0.9 and 9 billion PBMCs per donor were obtained by leukapheresis. To estimate repertoire size and how much clonotypes are shared between individuals, the study performed deep sequencing of blood TCR repertoires from about five healthy adults. Per donor, three plates each were used for CD4 naive and CD4 memory, two for CD8 naive, and one for CD8 memory. Libraries were prepared and TCR repertoires were sequenced by different laboratories using diverse techniques, in order to increase sequencing depth and limit assay-specific biases.

The CDR3 starts with the cysteine, ends with the phenylalanine, and has 13 residues. Only CDR3 DNA remains: 39 bases, in frame from the first base. From a lookup of the germline V gene (reference sequence), CDR1 and CDR2 are MNHEY and SMNVEV. For this chain, trimming is 6 bases at the V end and 5 bases at the J end, and the number of junction bases without a gene match is 3. Results and caveats for the whole study, not just this receptor: Compared with non-shared clonotypes, the clonotypes found in all four sorted-subset donors had higher generation probabilities. Only blood was sampled, and tissue TCR repertoires likely differ from those in blood. Naive subsets generally had larger estimated clonotype richness than memory subsets. Because the study included only a small number of donors, the genetic and exposure-history diversity represented was limited. Incomplete sequencing was indicated by rarefaction of sorted-subset datasets, despite the large sequencing depth. Based on pairwise subsampling, the degree of clonotype sharing among donors was expected to be affected by sequencing depth. Across a few donors, around 5% of naive CD4, around 3.5% of naive CD8, under 2.5% of memory CD4, and approximately 0.4% of memory CD8 clonotypes were shared.

The donors were healthy, HIV-negative adults who had no recently reported acute infections or vaccinations. All donors were Caucasian adults living in Nashville, Tennessee, USA. CD4+ T cells were enriched by magnetic negative selection; naive cells were then positively selected on CD45RA, and the negative fraction formed the memory subset. Blood was obtained by leukapheresis, after which PBMCs were separated by Ficoll-Histopaque density gradient centrifugation and cryopreserved in liquid nitrogen vapor phase. Analytical flow cytometry was used to check the purity and quantity of every magnetically sorted T cell population. From each sorted fraction, genomic DNA was isolated and quantified by UV absorbance on a Nanodrop 2000c. Using the deep immunoSEQ assay, multiplex PCR amplified TCR CDR3 regions from genomic DNA. For each cell subset, the extracted genomic DNA was distributed evenly across all wells of several immunoSEQ 96-well plates, and each plate served as one replicate. For sorted subsets, around 0.2 ug of genomic DNA, equivalent to 25,000 to 30,000 T cell genomes, went into each replicate PCR. Purified libraries were measured with a Qubit 3.0 fluorometer, size-checked on a Bioanalyzer 2100, and measured again with the KAPA Library Quantification kit. Every immunoSEQ 96-well plate was sequenced on a dedicated single-read 150-cycle Illumina NextSeq 550 flow cell. As for the authors' bioinformatics: Because the immunoSEQ output included only junctional sequences and no quality scores, the filtering could not be the same as the filtering used for full-length reads. Sequences were annotated with PyIR, a Python wrapper for IgBLAST v1.9, and V/J genes and CDR3 were assigned using IMGT germline references. Any read was removed if the V/J assignment was weak (E-value above 1e-6), the CDR3 was missing, or the read contained stop codons, out-of-frame junctions, or ambiguous translated residues. A V3J clonotype was defined by an identical inferred V gene, J gene, and CDR3 amino acid sequence. The percentage overlap between two repertoires was calculated by dividing the number of shared unique clonotypes by the size of the smaller repertoire. RTK rarefaction, the Chao1 estimator, and Recon v2.1 estimates of unobserved clonotypes were used to assess repertoire richness. For all TCRbeta clonotypes obtained by the gDNA method from a few donors, generation probabilities were computed with OLGA. TCRdb stores this immuneACCESS table with in-frame sequences only. Part of the clones is absent; in the studies checked, under half of the shortfall reflects unresolved V genes, and no reason is known for the rest. The V and J calls and clone size are taken from that table; D and trimming were inferred from the DNA. This sample comprises approximately 1,000,000 clones, around 82% of them detected only once. The top ten clones comprise more than 0.5% of the sample.

The clonotype originates from a man aged 18 to 30 in good health. Some clones in this sample may be carry-over from other donors' samples. The sequence is built from TRBV27 and TRBJ2-2; 7 bases in the junction line up with TRBD1. Sequences were obtained from memory CD4+ T cells from PBMCs. The intended sense of this specimen's cell subset or site label: CD45RA-negative fraction. The nucleotide sequence is given as TGTGCCAGCAGCTCGACAGGGACCGGGGAGCTGTTTTTT. The encoded protein is CASSSTGTGELFF.